This T cell receptor (beta chain) is drawn from a study of blood T cell repertoires in COVID-19. About the study: The origin of the acute and convalescent COVID-19 samples was the United States, Italy and Spain. T cells, B-cell-depleted T cells, or PBMCs supplied cDNA or gDNA.

Under the authors' procedure: Counts of nucleated cells, estimated from reference gene primer amplification, were obtained. Profiled with immunoSEQ multiplex PCR; TCRdb holds only in-frame clones, not every one. That table furnishes V, J and clone size, whereas the DNA furnished D and trimming. This table holds about 46,000 clones, about nine tenths found once. V lost 3 bases to trimming and J lost 0 bases; unmatched junction nucleotides: 5. Germline V gives CDR1 MDHEN, CDR2 SYDVKM. This CDR3 has 16 amino acids. This receptor was identified in a man aged 55-75 years with active or convalescent COVID-19. The specimen sequenced was peripheral blood. The chain joins TRBV28 to TRBJ2-4; 7 bases align to TRBD2. This CDR3 reads CASSLRDYLAKNIQYF. The CDR3, as DNA: TGTGCCAGCAGTTTGAGGGACTACTTAGCCAAAAACATTCAGTACTTC. Full variable domain (remainder filled in from reference TRBV28 and TRBJ2-4): DVKVTQSSRYLVKRTGEKVFLECVQDMDHENMFWYRQDPGLGLRLIYFSYDVKMKEKGDIPEGYSVSREKKERFSLILESASTNQTSMYLCASSLRDYLAKNIQYFGAGTRLSVL.